Listed here is a single T cell receptor beta chain. These data originate in a study of blood T cell repertoires in COVID-19. On the study more broadly: Both acute and convalescent COVID-19 samples were obtained from the United States, Italy and Spain.

Residents of about 25 US areas, aged roughly 18 to 89 years, made up the participants. Either two negative PCRs, clearance, or symptom resolution qualified Cohort 3 donors as recovered. CDR3 length: 16 amino acids. Germline CDR1 SGHNT, CDR2 YYREEE (reference sequence). V lost 4 bases to trimming and J lost 3 bases; unmatched junction nucleotides: 10. This table comes from immunoSEQ multiplex PCR, and its TCRdb copy is limited to in-frame clones, with some not included. The data contain 220,000 or so clones, roughly 84% of them singletons. Sequenced input: PBMCs or T cells enriched from blood (not recorded which). This chain connects TRBV5-4 to TRBJ2-4; 7 bases match TRBD2. The receptor was isolated from a woman aged 40 to 50 who had recovered from COVID-19. CDR3 sequence (DNA): TGTGCCAGCAGCACCATGCGTGGGGAGGGCAAAAACATTCAGTACTTC. This sequence encodes CASSTMRGEGKNIQYF.